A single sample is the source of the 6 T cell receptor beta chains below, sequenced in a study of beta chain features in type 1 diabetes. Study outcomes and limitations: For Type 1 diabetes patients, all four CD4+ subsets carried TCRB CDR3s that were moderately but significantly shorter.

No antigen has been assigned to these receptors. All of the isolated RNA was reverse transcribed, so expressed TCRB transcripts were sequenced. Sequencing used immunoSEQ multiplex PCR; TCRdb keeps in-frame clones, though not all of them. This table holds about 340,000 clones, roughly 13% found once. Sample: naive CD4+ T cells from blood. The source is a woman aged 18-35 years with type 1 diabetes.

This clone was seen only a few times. The CDR3 nucleotides are TGTGCCAGCAGCGCGAGGACAGATCCTGGGGGGACCCAGTACTTC. Translation gives CASSARTDPGGTQYF. The J gene is TRBJ2-5, the V gene TRBV9; possible D gene TRBD1, 6 bases. Germline assignment: CDR1 SGDLS and CDR2 YYNGEE. Deletions cut 3 bases from V and 7 bases from J, with 19 bases between. The CDR3 has 15 residues.

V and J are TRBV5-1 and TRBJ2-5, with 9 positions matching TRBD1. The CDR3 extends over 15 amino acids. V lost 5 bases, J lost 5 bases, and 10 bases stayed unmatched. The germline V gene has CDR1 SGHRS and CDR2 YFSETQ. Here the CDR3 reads CASRDFLGTGETQYF. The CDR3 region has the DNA TGCGCCAGCAGGGATTTCCTGGGGACAGGGGAGACCCAGTACTTC.

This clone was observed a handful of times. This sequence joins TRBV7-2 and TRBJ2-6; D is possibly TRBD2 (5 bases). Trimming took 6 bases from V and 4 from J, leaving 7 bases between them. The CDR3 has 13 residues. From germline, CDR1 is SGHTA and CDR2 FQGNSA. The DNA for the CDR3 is TGTGCCAGCAGGGAGGCCGGGGCCAACGTCCTGACTTTC. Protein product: CASREAGANVLTF.

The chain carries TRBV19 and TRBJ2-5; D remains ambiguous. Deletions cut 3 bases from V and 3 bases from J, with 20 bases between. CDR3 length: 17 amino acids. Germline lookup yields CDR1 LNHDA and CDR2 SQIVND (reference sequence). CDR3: CASSIHPHLPIEETQYF. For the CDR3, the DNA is TGTGCCAGTAGTATTCACCCACATCTCCCGATTGAAGAGACCCAGTACTTC.

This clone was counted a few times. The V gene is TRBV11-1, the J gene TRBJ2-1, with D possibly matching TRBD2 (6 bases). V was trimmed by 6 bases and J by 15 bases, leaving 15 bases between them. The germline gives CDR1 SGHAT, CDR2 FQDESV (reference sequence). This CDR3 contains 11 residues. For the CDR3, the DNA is TGTGCCAGCAGAGCGGGTGGGGCCGCGTTCTTC. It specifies CASRAGGAAFF.

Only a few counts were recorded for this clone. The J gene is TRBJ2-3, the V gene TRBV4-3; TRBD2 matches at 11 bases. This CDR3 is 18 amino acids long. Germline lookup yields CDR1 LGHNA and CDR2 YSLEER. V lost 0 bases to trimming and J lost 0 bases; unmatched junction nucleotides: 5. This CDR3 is CASSQDWGLAESTDTQYF. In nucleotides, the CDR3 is TGCGCCAGCAGCCAAGATTGGGGACTAGCGGAAAGCACAGATACGCAGTATTTT.